Listed below are T cell receptor beta chains from one sample, sequenced in a study of Ad26.COV2.S vaccination and SARS-CoV-2 variants. Profiled with immunoSEQ multiplex PCR; TCRdb holds only in-frame clones, not every one. The sample records under 600,000 clones, roughly nine tenths being singletons. Here the sequenced sample was peripheral blood, taken in a trial of Ad26.COV2.S vaccine versus placebo. Receptors originate from a person aged 18 to 65 who received the Ad26.COV2.S COVID-19 vaccine or a placebo. CDR3s include the opening cysteine and the closing phenylalanine or tryptophan.

V gene: TRBV7-6; CDR3 protein: CASSLGAASSGNTIYF
V gene: TRBV9; CDR3 protein: CASSASSGGRDTQYF
V gene: TRBV11-2; CDR3 protein: CASSPRGLSSTDTQYF
V gene: TRBV7-2; CDR3 protein: CASSLSVPGGPYGYTF
V gene: TRBV28; CDR3 protein: CASSLTRQGAYNEQFF
V gene: TRBV27; CDR3 protein: CASSRRANTGELFF
V gene: TRBV6-5; CDR3 protein: CASSYSQATNEKLFF
V gene: TRBV7-2; CDR3 protein: CASSLEATDSATNEKLFF
V gene: TRBV24-1; CDR3 protein: CATSESTLGGNEQFF
V gene: TRBV30; CDR3 protein: CAFRIRPGQPYEQYF
V gene: TRBV27; CDR3 protein: CASSLVGESSYNEQFF
V gene: TRBV3-1/TRBV3-2; CDR3 protein: CASSQVFHEQYF
V gene: TRBV7-9; CDR3 protein: CASSSNSRTDYGYTF
V gene: TRBV19; CDR3 protein: CASSNPFGTSRSYEQYF
V gene: TRBV5-7; CDR3 protein: CASSIPGGSSYNEQFF
V gene: TRBV21-1; CDR3 protein: CASTQRPFLYRGTGQKTQYF
V gene: TRBV18; CDR3 protein: CASSRDTAYEQYF
V gene: TRBV19; CDR3 protein: CASSIDRGAAFF
V gene: TRBV12-3/TRBV12-4; CDR3 protein: CASSLVPPYGYTF
V gene: TRBV19; CDR3 protein: CASRTTGGTQETQYF
V gene: TRBV5-1; CDR3 protein: CASSLEWGGNTEAFF
V gene: TRBV28; CDR3 protein: CASSFWGRERNEQYF
V gene: TRBV29-1; CDR3 protein: CSVRDRGSNTGELFF
V gene: TRBV5-1; CDR3 protein: CASSQGPTGELFF
V gene: TRBV6-5; CDR3 protein: CASSSTLTEQYF
V gene: TRBV20-1; CDR3 protein: CSVVFNEQFF
V gene: TRBV5-6; CDR3 protein: CASSLGLGNNYGYTF
V gene: TRBV3-1/TRBV3-2; CDR3 protein: CASRQGIHNSPLHF
V gene: TRBV24-1; CDR3 protein: CATSDLQRSGRDTQYF
V gene: TRBV5-4; CDR3 protein: CASSLTSGNSYEQYF
V gene: TRBV28; CDR3 protein: CASSLVSGSAYEQYF
V gene: TRBV5-1; CDR3 protein: CASSPEGQRYTEAFF
V gene: TRBV7-9; CDR3 protein: CASSPYPGTGVTDTQYF
V gene: TRBV12-5; CDR3 protein: CASGSGVQETQYF
V gene: TRBV19; CDR3 protein: CASSIDRSNTGELFF
V gene: TRBV11-3; CDR3 protein: CASSVGGLYYSSYNEQFF
V gene: TRBV15; CDR3 protein: CATSRDDGSVTMNTEAFF